The text below deals with one T cell receptor (beta chain). The antigen remains unidentified. A second PCR, run for about 7 to 11 cycles, used a sample-barcoded 5' primer plus a J-beta primer mix. TCRdb re-called the 5' RACE reads through MiXCR, storing one row per CDR3 protein. This sample has 1.5 million to 1.8 million distinct CDR3 sequences, with 40% to 45% found just once. This sample was included in a study of blood T cells in healthy people across ages. Whole-study results and caveats: Age brought a roughly linear fall in TCR beta diversity measured per million T cells. As naive T cell percentage varied, TCR beta diversity correlated strongly with it. Donor CMV status, an unknown factor, possibly confounded changes in expanded clonotypes.

Healthy Caucasian individuals from Russia aged about 6 to 90 served as donors. Germline values: CDR1 SGDLS, CDR2 YYNGEE. The V end was cut by 3 bases, the J end by 4 bases, with 11 bases between. The CDR3 has 14 amino acids. Sequences were obtained from blood. This chain joins TRBV9 and TRBJ2-1; possibly TRBD1 or TRBD2 for D (5 bases each). This receptor was obtained from a woman between 18 and 29 years old in good health. In nucleotides, the CDR3 is TGTGCCAGCAGCGCCTCGGGGCAGTACAATGAGCAGTTCTTC. It is translated as CASSASGQYNEQFF.